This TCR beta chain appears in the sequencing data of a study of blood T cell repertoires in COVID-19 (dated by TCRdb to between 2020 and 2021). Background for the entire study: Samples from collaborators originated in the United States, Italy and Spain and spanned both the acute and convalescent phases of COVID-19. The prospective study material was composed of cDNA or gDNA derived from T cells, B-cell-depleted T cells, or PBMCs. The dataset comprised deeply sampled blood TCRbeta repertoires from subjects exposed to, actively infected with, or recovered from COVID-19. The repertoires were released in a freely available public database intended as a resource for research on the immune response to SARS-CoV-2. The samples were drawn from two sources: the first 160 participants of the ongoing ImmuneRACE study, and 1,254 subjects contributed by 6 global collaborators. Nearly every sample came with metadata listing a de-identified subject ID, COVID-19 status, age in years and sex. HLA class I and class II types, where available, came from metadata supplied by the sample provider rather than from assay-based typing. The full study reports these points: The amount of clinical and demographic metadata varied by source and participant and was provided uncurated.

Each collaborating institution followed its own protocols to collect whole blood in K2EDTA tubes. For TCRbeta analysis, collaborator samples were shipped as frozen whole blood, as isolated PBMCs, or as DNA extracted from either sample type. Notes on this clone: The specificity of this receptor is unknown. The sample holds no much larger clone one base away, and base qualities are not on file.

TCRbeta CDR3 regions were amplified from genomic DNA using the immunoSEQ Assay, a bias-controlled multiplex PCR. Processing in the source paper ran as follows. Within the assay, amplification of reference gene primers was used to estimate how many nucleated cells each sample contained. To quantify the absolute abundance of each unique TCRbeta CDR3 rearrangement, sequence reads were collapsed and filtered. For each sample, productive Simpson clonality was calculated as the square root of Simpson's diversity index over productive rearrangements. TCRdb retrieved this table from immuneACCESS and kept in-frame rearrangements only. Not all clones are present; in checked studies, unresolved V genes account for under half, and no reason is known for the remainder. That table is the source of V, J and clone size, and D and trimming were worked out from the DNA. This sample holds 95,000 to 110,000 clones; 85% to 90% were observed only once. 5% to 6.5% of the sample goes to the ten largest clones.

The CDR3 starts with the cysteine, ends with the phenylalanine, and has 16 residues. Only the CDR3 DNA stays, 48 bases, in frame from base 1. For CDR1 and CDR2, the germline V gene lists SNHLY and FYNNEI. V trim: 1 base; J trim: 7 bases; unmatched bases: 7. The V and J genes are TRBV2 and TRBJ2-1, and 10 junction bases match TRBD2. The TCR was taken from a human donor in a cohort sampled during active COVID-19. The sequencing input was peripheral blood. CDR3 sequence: CASSEEASGRSNEQFF. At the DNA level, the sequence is TGTGCCAGCAGTGAAGAGGCTAGCGGGAGATCAAATGAGCAGTTCTTC.